Following are 11 T cell receptor beta chains from one sample sequenced in a study of cytomegalovirus exposure and HLA in healthy donors. The primer mix had 60 Vbeta and 13 Jbeta primers. TCRdb keeps only in-frame clones here, not all; method: immunoSEQ multiplex PCR. The table lists 150,000 to 200,000 clones, roughly 83% of them singletons, with under 3% in the top ten. The sequencing input was PBMCs. The receptors stem from a woman between 50 and 59 years old in good health and CMV-seronegative.

The chain is built from TRBV28 and TRBJ2-7; unclear D gene. Germline V gene sequence: CDR1 MDHEN, CDR2 SYDVKM. Trimming removed 6 bases at V and 4 bases at J, with 7 bases between. The CDR3 is 11 residues long. DNA for the CDR3: TGTGCCAGCAGCCACACATACGAGCAGTACTTC. Its translation: CASSHTYEQYF.

The J gene is TRBJ1-5, the V gene TRBV4-1, with 9 bases aligning to TRBD1. V was clipped by 3 bases and J by 8 bases; unmatched bases: 11. Germline loops: CDR1 MGHRA, CDR2 YSYEKL. The CDR3 extends over 16 amino acids. CDR3 sequence reads: CASSQGGGTGTEPQHF. The CDR3 nucleotides read TGCGCCAGCAGCCAGGGTGGCGGGACAGGGACGGAGCCCCAGCATTTT.

The chain recombines TRBV9 with TRBJ1-5; D perhaps matches TRBD1 (5 bases). Germline V CDR1 and CDR2: SGDLS, YYNGEE. The CDR3 sequence is 15 residues long. V gave up 4 bases and J gave up 2 bases, with 13 bases separating them. Here the CDR3 DNA reads TGTGCCAGCAGCAATGGGGGGGTCGGCAATCAGCCCCAGCATTTT. Its protein is CASSNGGVGNQPQHF.

The CDR3 sequence: CASRGQGAVGEQYF. The CDR3 coding sequence is TGTGCCAGCAGAGGACAGGGGGCTGTGGGGGAGCAGTACTTC. The gene calls are TRBV28 and TRBJ2-7; 11 nucleotides line up with TRBD1. V dropped 6 bases and J dropped 7; count of bases not matched to a gene: 8. This CDR3 is 14 amino acids long. Germline CDR1 reads MDHEN; CDR2 reads SYDVKM.

This clone has more than one count but fewer than ten. The chain couples TRBV7-2 to TRBJ1-5, with D possibly being TRBD1 (5 bases). The V end was cut by 5 bases, the J end by 0 bases, with 8 bases between. In germline, CDR1 is SGHTA, CDR2 FQGNSA. This CDR3 has 14 amino acids. CDR3 loop: CASSRDFSNQPQHF. The CDR3 DNA reads as TGTGCCAGCAGCCGGGACTTTAGCAATCAGCCCCAGCATTTT.

The chain has TRBV4-1 and TRBJ2-5; 14 nucleotides agree with TRBD2. The CDR3 length is 21 residues. Unmatched junction bases numbered 15, after V lost 1 base and J lost 2 bases. Germline V gene lookup returns CDR1 MGHRA and CDR2 YSYEKL. The CDR3 coding sequence is TGCGCCAGCAGCCAAGGGTTTGTCCTGGGACTAGCGGGGGAGTTACAAGAGACCCAGTACTTC. Protein: CASSQGFVLGLAGELQETQYF.

This chain links TRBV7-3 with TRBJ2-7; TRBD2 aligns across 7 bases. The CDR3 loop spans 15 amino acids. Trimming removed 1 base from V and 5 bases from J; junction bases left unmatched: 8. Germline V gene lookup returns CDR1 SGHTA and CDR2 FQGTGA. CDR3 amino acids: CASSLRVAGTNEQYF. Here the CDR3 DNA reads TGTGCCAGCAGCTTAAGGGTCGCGGGGACTAACGAGCAGTACTTC.

This sequence joins TRBV7-9 and TRBJ1-1, with TRBD1 matching over 8 bases. Germline CDR1 and CDR2: SEHNR and FQNEAQ (reference sequence). Trimming took 5 bases from V and 5 from J; bases not matched to a gene: 4. This CDR3 has 13 residues. For the CDR3, the DNA is TGTGCCAGCAGCCCGGACAGGGAGACTGAAGCTTTCTTT. It yields the protein CASSPDRETEAFF. Filled out from reference TRBV7-9 and TRBJ1-1, the complete variable domain reads DTGVSQNPRHKITKRGQNVTFRCDPISEHNRLYWYRQTLGQGPEFLTYFQNEAQLEKSRLLSDRFSAERPKGSFSTLEIQRTEQGDSAMYLCASSPDRETEAFFGQGTRLTVV.

CDR3 sequence reads: CSAPSGNTIYF. CDR3 sequence (DNA): TGCAGTGCTCCATCAGGAAACACCATATATTTT. V and J are TRBV20-1 and TRBJ1-3; D not certain. The length of the CDR3 is 11 residues. Trimming stripped 5 bases from V and 4 bases from J, with 6 bases between. CDR1 and CDR2 from the germline V gene are DFQATT and SNEGSKA (reference sequence).

A few counts support this clone. In nucleotides, the CDR3 is TGCGCCAGCAGCTCCGATCGGGGCTACGAGCAGTACTTC. It encodes CASSSDRGYEQYF. The V gene is TRBV5-1, the J gene TRBJ2-7; tentative D call: TRBD2 (5 bases). The V gene lost 3 bases and the J gene lost 3 bases, with 10 bases spanning the gap. The CDR3 runs 13 residues. Germline CDR1 reads SGHRS; CDR2 reads YFSETQ.

The chain uses TRBV7-8 and TRBJ2-3; possible D gene TRBD1, 6 bases. Trimming took off 10 bases at V and 6 bases at J, with 23 bases between the two ends. CDR1 is SGHVS and CDR2 is FQNEAQ in the germline V gene. This CDR3 comprises 15 residues. CDR3 residues: CANTKTGQITDTQYF. The CDR3 DNA is TGTGCCAACACGAAGACAGGACAGATAACCGATACGCAGTATTTT.